This T cell receptor (beta chain) came from a study of cytomegalovirus exposure and HLA in healthy donors. This clone has a handful of counts. No antigen is known for it. This CDR3 is 13 amino acids long. The germline V gene has CDR1 SGHDT and CDR2 YYEEEE. With V trimmed by 5 bases and J by 7 bases, 3 bases remained unmatched. In the PCR, 60 Vbeta and 13 Jbeta primers were used. The method was immunoSEQ multiplex PCR; TCRdb's version includes in-frame clones alone and lacks a portion of them. Of approximately 300,000 clones listed, 80% are singletons. Study results and limitations: TCR beta V segments were, for the most part, productive about 87% or about 30% of the time in an earlier analysis. Presence/absence comparisons presumed near-even sequencing depth among donors.

The material sequenced was PBMCs. The chain recombines TRBV5-6 with TRBJ1-6; 7 nucleotides line up with TRBD1. The clonotype originates from a girl aged 2-10 years in good health and CMV-seronegative. The CDR3 sequence is CASRGQLNSPLHF. CDR3 coding DNA: TGTGCCAGCAGGGGACAGTTGAATTCACCCCTCCACTTT.